These T cell receptor beta chains were read from a single sample in a study of blood T cell repertoires in COVID-19. The table came from immunoSEQ multiplex PCR; TCRdb's copy has only in-frame clones and leaves some out. Of around 200,000 clones in the sample, around 84% were seen once. The sequencing sample was made of peripheral blood. The receptors originated from an older man with acute or convalescent COVID-19. Each CDR3 is given with its conserved first and last residue. The D gene is left open where the match is weak. Clone size is given for some rows only: seen once, a few or many times, or a class if the clone is expanded.

v_gene	j_gene	d_gene	abundance	CDR3aa	CDR3nt
TRBV6-5	TRBJ2-7	TRBD2	-	CASSRLAGDNEQYF	TGTGCCAGCAGCCGACTAGCGGGAGATAACGAGCAGTACTTC
TRBV7-2	TRBJ2-7	-	-	CASSLGGVGTEQYF	TGTGCCAGCAGCTTAGGGGGGGTTGGGACCGAGCAGTACTTC
TRBV9	TRBJ2-2	-	-	CASSWTIGGGELFF	TGTGCCAGCAGTTGGACTATCGGAGGCGGGGAGCTGTTTTTT
TRBV10-3	TRBJ1-1	-	-	CAISPTANTEAFF	TGTGCCATCAGCCCGACAGCGAACACTGAAGCTTTCTTT
TRBV2	TRBJ1-5	TRBD1	-	CASSERGQGINQPQHF	TGTGCCAGCAGTGAAAGGGGACAGGGGATCAATCAGCCCCAGCATTTT
TRBV6-1	TRBJ2-1	TRBD2	few	CASSGTSGRESSYNEQFF	TGTGCCAGCAGTGGGACTAGCGGGAGGGAAAGCTCCTACAATGAGCAGTTCTTC
TRBV19	TRBJ2-3	-	once	CASSPTQRTRSAPRLSTQYF	TGTGCCAGTAGTCCAACCCAGCGGACCCGATCCGCCCCGAGATTGAGTACGCAGTATTTT
TRBV5-5	TRBJ2-1	TRBD2	-	CASSWGLEAGPYNEQFF	TGTGCCAGCAGCTGGGGGTTGGAAGCGGGACCCTACAATGAGCAGTTCTTC
TRBV16	TRBJ1-6	-	-	CASSQYPGNSPLHF	TGTGCCAGCAGCCAATATCCGGGGAATTCACCCCTCCACTTT
TRBV7-2	TRBJ2-3	TRBD2	-	CASSLAHPGGNSDTQYF	TGTGCCAGCAGCTTAGCGCATCCGGGAGGAAACTCAGATACGCAGTATTTT
TRBV27	TRBJ1-2	-	-	CASSPREERSYGYTF	TGTGCCAGCAGTCCTCGAGAGGAAAGGAGCTATGGCTACACCTTC
TRBV7-2	TRBJ2-6	-	-	CASRTRGWANVLTF	TGTGCCAGCAGGACTAGGGGCTGGGCCAACGTCCTGACTTTC
TRBV18	TRBJ2-7	-	-	CASSPVGGEQYF	TGTGCCAGCTCACCAGTGGGGGGCGAGCAGTACTTC
TRBV12-5	TRBJ2-1	TRBD2	-	CASGYSILAGAYNEQFF	TGTGCTAGTGGTTACTCAATACTAGCGGGGGCCTACAATGAGCAGTTCTTC
TRBV27	TRBJ1-5	-	-	CASSIREGQPQHF	TGTGCCAGCAGTATTAGGGAGGGTCAGCCCCAGCATTTT
TRBV7-2	TRBJ2-5	-	-	CASSLVVGGDGETQYF	TGTGCCAGCAGCTTGGTTGTAGGGGGGGATGGAGAGACCCAGTACTTC
TRBV30	TRBJ1-1	-	-	CAWSRTVMNTEAFF	TGTGCCTGGAGTAGGACAGTCATGAACACTGAAGCTTTCTTT
TRBV28	TRBJ1-5	-	once	CASSFFGQSNQPQHF	TGTGCCAGCAGTTTTTTTGGACAGAGCAATCAGCCCCAGCATTTT
TRBV5-1	TRBJ2-3	TRBD2	-	CASSLALASGHTDTQYF	TGCGCCAGCAGCTTGGCACTGGCTAGCGGTCACACAGATACGCAGTATTTT
TRBV3-1/TRBV3-2	TRBJ1-1	-	-	CASSQQMNTEAFF	TGTGCCAGCAGCCAACAGATGAACACTGAAGCTTTCTTT
TRBV19	TRBJ2-1	TRBD1	-	CASSIGGQGYNEQFF	TGTGCCAGTAGTATCGGGGGACAGGGGTACAATGAGCAGTTCTTC
TRBV5-1	TRBJ2-1	TRBD2	-	CASSLDSGISYNEQFF	TGCGCCAGCAGCTTGGATAGCGGGATTTCCTACAATGAGCAGTTCTTC
TRBV5-1	TRBJ2-1	-	-	CASSLALGNEQFF	TGCGCCAGCAGCTTGGCCCTCGGGAATGAGCAGTTCTTC
TRBV18	TRBJ1-5	-	-	CASSPLRQYSNQPQHF	TGTGCCAGCTCACCACTTCGACAGTATAGCAATCAGCCCCAGCATTTT
TRBV14	TRBJ2-4	-	-	CASSQDRNIQYF	TGTGCCAGCAGCCAAGATAGAAACATTCAGTACTTC
TRBV7-6	TRBJ1-2	-	-	CASSLTDSTNYGYTF	TGTGCCAGCAGCCTAACGGACAGCACGAACTATGGCTACACCTTC
TRBV29-1	TRBJ2-5	TRBD1	-	CSGTGAPQETQYF	TGCAGCGGGACAGGGGCCCCCCAAGAGACCCAGTACTTC
TRBV11-2	TRBJ2-1	-	-	CASSFVDEQFF	TGTGCCAGCAGCTTTGTCGATGAGCAGTTCTTC
TRBV18	TRBJ2-7	-	few	CASSQEAPGYEQYF	TGTGCCAGCTCACAGGAGGCCCCGGGCTACGAGCAGTACTTC
TRBV27	TRBJ2-1	TRBD2	-	CASSRGLVSNEQFF	TGTGCCAGCAGCCGGGGACTAGTTAGCAATGAGCAGTTCTTC
TRBV6-5	TRBJ2-2	-	-	CASSYTGWAGELFF	TGTGCCAGCAGTTACACGGGTTGGGCCGGGGAGCTGTTTTTT
TRBV7-9	TRBJ2-5	TRBD1	-	CASSSGWTGKETQYF	TGTGCCAGCAGCTCGGGTTGGACAGGGAAAGAGACCCAGTACTTC
TRBV5-4	TRBJ2-5	-	-	CASSSFGLAQGAQYF	TGTGCCAGCAGCTCGTTCGGCCTGGCTCAAGGGGCCCAGTACTTC
TRBV5-6	TRBJ2-2	-	-	CATRALAGELFF	TGTGCCACCAGAGCCCTCGCCGGGGAGCTGTTTTTT
TRBV6-4	TRBJ1-6	TRBD1	-	CASSYSGTGNSPLHF	TGTGCCAGCAGTTACTCCGGGACAGGCAATTCACCCCTCCACTTT
TRBV5-4	TRBJ1-2	-	-	CASSLDYILNYGYTF	TGTGCCAGCAGCTTGGACTATATACTTAACTATGGCTACACCTTC
TRBV5-1	TRBJ2-3	TRBD2	-	CASSRAGSSTDTQYF	TGCGCCAGCAGCAGAGCGGGGTCTAGCACAGATACGCAGTATTTT
TRBV28	TRBJ1-5	-	-	CASRDGGQTYQPQHF	TGTGCCAGCAGGGACGGCGGACAGACATATCAGCCCCAGCATTTT
TRBV4-1	TRBJ2-1	TRBD2	-	CASSPSGSGGPAYNEQFF	TGCGCCAGCAGCCCCTCTGGGAGCGGGGGGCCCGCTTACAATGAGCAGTTCTTC
TRBV19	TRBJ1-1	TRBD1	once	CASSEDRGLNTEAFF	TGTGCCAGTAGTGAGGACAGGGGTCTGAACACTGAAGCTTTCTTT
TRBV5-1	TRBJ1-1	-	-	CASSLTRSEAFF	TGCGCCAGCAGCTTGACAAGGAGTGAAGCTTTCTTT
TRBV11-2	TRBJ2-3	-	-	CASSLLAPDTQYF	TGTGCCAGCAGCTTACTAGCTCCAGATACGCAGTATTTT
TRBV4-2	TRBJ1-2	-	-	CASSQDSQANYGYTF	TGTGCCAGCAGCCAAGACAGTCAAGCTAACTATGGCTACACCTTC
TRBV2	TRBJ2-2	TRBD1	-	CASRNRGITGELFF	TGTGCCAGCAGAAACAGGGGAATCACCGGGGAGCTGTTTTTT
TRBV10-3	TRBJ1-6	-	-	CAISGQGPNSPLHF	TGTGCCATCAGTGGCCAGGGTCCCAATTCACCCCTCCACTTT
TRBV19	TRBJ2-3	TRBD2	-	CASSMVGTSIGTDTQYF	TGTGCCAGTAGTATGGTGGGGACTAGCATAGGCACAGATACGCAGTATTTT
TRBV7-2	TRBJ2-2	TRBD2	-	CASSLRSTGSGRATGELFF	TGTGCCAGCAGCCTACGATCCACAGGGAGCGGGAGGGCCACCGGGGAGCTGTTTTTT
TRBV7-6	TRBJ1-4	-	-	CASSPGQSNNEKLFF	TGTGCCAGCAGCCCAGGACAGAGCAATAATGAAAAACTGTTTTTT